These 30 T cell receptor beta chains were sequenced from one sample in a study of CD8+ T cells in alopecia areata. Sequencing relied on a cDNA template that was reverse transcribed from extracted RNA. Repertoires were generated with immunoSEQ multiplex PCR, while TCRdb's copy carries only in-frame clones and drops some. Altogether more than 200,000 clones are present, 65% to 70% being singletons, with the ten largest covering approximately 1.2%. Sequenced here: CD4+ T cells sorted from blood, sampled at week 0. The receptors shown here come from a human donor with alopecia areata.

The CDR3 nucleotides are TGCGCCAGCAGCCAAGATCGAAGCGGGCATGAGCAGTTCTTC. Protein product: CASSQDRSGHEQFF. The chain carries TRBV4-3 and TRBJ2-1; D possibly corresponds to TRBD2 (6 bases). The CDR3 totals 14 residues. The V end was cut by 0 bases, the J end by 8 bases, with 11 bases between. Germline assignment: CDR1 LGHNA and CDR2 YSLEER.

The chain links TRBV7-9 to TRBJ1-1; D possibly corresponds to TRBD1 (5 bases). The CDR3 consists of 15 residues. Trimming stripped 5 bases from V and 2 bases from J, with 15 bases between. Germline CDR1 SEHNR, CDR2 FQNEAQ (reference sequence). Here the CDR3 reads CASSPLGGTNTEAFF. Here the CDR3 DNA reads TGTGCCAGCAGCCCCCTCGGGGGGACCAACACTGAAGCTTTCTTT.

The chain employs TRBV2 and TRBJ2-5; D is perhaps TRBD1 (6 bases). Germline V gene data show CDR1 as SNHLY and CDR2 as FYNNEI. V lost 3 bases, J lost 2 bases, and 16 bases lay in between. The length of the CDR3 is 16 residues. Here the CDR3 DNA reads TGTGCCAGCAGTGAGTGGCACAGGGTCCCTCAAGAGACCCAGTACTTC. It specifies CASSEWHRVPQETQYF.

The CDR3 loop reads CASSPLTSGESSYEQYF. The CDR3 nucleotides are TGTGCCAGCAGCCCGCTGACTAGCGGGGAGAGCTCCTACGAGCAGTACTTC. The chain has TRBV4-2 and TRBJ2-7; TRBD2 aligns across 11 bases. The CDR3 covers 17 residues. With 4 bases clipped from V and 0 bases from J, the junction kept 8 bases outside the gene matches. Looked up from germline, CDR1 is LGHNA and CDR2 is YNFKEQ.

This clone was seen once. V and J are TRBV2 and TRBJ1-2; no reliable D call. The CDR3 totals 12 residues. Germline CDR1 reads SNHLY; CDR2 reads FYNNEI. V gave up 6 bases and J gave up 4 bases, with 9 bases separating them. The CDR3 loop reads CASSDDIYGYTF. The CDR3 coding sequence is TGTGCCAGCAGCGACGACATCTATGGCTACACCTTC.

In this sample, this clone turned up a few times. V is TRBV7-9 and J is TRBJ1-1; 7 bases align to TRBD1. Germline V CDR1 and CDR2: SEHNR, FQNEAQ (reference sequence). J was trimmed by 4 bases and V by 1 base; bases with no gene match: 3. The CDR3 extends over 14 amino acids. The CDR3 reads CASSLETGATEAFF. CDR3 DNA: TGTGCCAGCAGCTTAGAAACAGGGGCCACTGAAGCTTTCTTT.

The CDR3 DNA reads as TGCAGCGTTCGATCAGCGGGGGACTACGAGCAGTACTTC. Its protein product is CSVRSAGDYEQYF. The genes are TRBV29-1 and TRBJ2-7, with 8 bases fitting TRBD2. This CDR3 contains 13 residues. V shed 5 bases and J 3 bases; nucleotides not matched to a gene: 6. Germline V gene sequence: CDR1 SQVTM, CDR2 ANQGSEA.

This chain joins TRBV5-1 and TRBJ2-7, with 10 bases fitting TRBD2. The CDR3 spans 15 residues. CDR1 is SGHRS and CDR2 is YFSETQ in the germline V gene. Unmatched junction bases numbered 4, after V lost 4 bases and J lost 0 bases. In nucleotides, the CDR3 is TGCGCCAGCAGCGGGAGCGGGGGGGGCTCCTACGAGCAGTACTTC. This gives the protein CASSGSGGGSYEQYF. Complete variable domain (other parts from reference TRBV5-1 and TRBJ2-7): KAGVTQTPRYLIKTRGQQVTLSCSPISGHRSVSWYQQTPGQGLQFLFEYFSETQRNKGNFPGRFSGRQFSNSRSEMNVSTLELGDSALYLCASSGSGGGSYEQYFGPGTRLTVT.

The J gene is TRBJ2-5, the V gene TRBV4-1; the match to TRBD1 covers 7 bases. CDR1 and CDR2 (germline): MGHRA, YSYEKL. CDR3 length equals 14 residues. V lost 0 bases to trimming and J lost 4 bases; unmatched junction nucleotides: 2. Written as DNA, the CDR3 is TGCGCCAGCAGCCAAGAAGGGGGCCGAGAGACCCAGTACTTC. It codes for CASSQEGGRETQYF.

The V call is TRBV25-1, the J call TRBJ1-1, with D perhaps TRBD1 (6 bases). Between the trimmed V and J ends, which lost 3 bases and 4 bases, there was a span of 9 bases. The CDR3 spans 13 residues. The germline V gene has CDR1 MGHDK and CDR2 SYGVNS. The CDR3 sequence is CASSEGAVTEAFF. The DNA of the CDR3 is TGTGCCAGCAGTGAGGGGGCTGTCACTGAAGCTTTCTTT.

This chain joins TRBV18 and TRBJ2-1, with D tentatively TRBD2 (5 bases). Trimming stripped 2 bases from V and 0 bases from J, with 5 bases between. Germline V lookup: CDR1 KGHSH, CDR2 LQKENI. The length of the CDR3 is 14 residues. The DNA of the CDR3 is TGTGCCAGCTCACCAGCGGGCTCCTACAATGAGCAGTTCTTC. Protein: CASSPAGSYNEQFF. Together with reference TRBV18 and TRBJ2-1, the CDR3 gives the full variable domain: NAGVMQNPRHLVRRRGQEARLRCSPMKGHSHVYWYRQLPEEGLKFMVYLQKENIIDESGMPKERFSAEFPKEGPSILRIQQVVRGDSAAYFCASSPAGSYNEQFFGPGTRLTVL.

The chain joins TRBV11-2 to TRBJ2-5, with 7 bases matching TRBD1. Trimming at V came to 1 base and at J to 5 bases, leaving 4 bases not matched to a gene. This CDR3 is 14 amino acids long. Per the germline V gene, CDR1 is SGHAT and CDR2 is FQNNGV. Here the CDR3 reads CASSLVGRGETQYF. The CDR3 region has the DNA TGTGCCAGCAGCTTAGTCGGCAGGGGGGAGACCCAGTACTTC. Using reference TRBV11-2 and TRBJ2-5 for the parts outside the CDR3, the full variable domain is EAGVAQSPRYKIIEKRQSVAFWCNPISGHATLYWYQQILGQGPKLLIQFQNNGVVDDSQLPKDRFSAERLKGVDSTLKIQPAKLEDSAVYLCASSLVGRGETQYFGPGTRLLVL.

The rearrangement links TRBV5-1 to TRBJ2-5; perhaps TRBD1 as D (6 bases). The V gene's germline CDR1 is SGHRS and CDR2 YFSETQ. The CDR3 has 14 amino acids. The V end lost 7 bases, the J end lost 2 bases, and 15 bases lay between the germline ends. The CDR3 sequence: CASRKTGTQETQYF. In DNA form, the CDR3 reads TGCGCCAGCCGTAAAACAGGGACACAAGAGACCCAGTACTTC. The full variable domain, its missing parts supplied by reference TRBV5-1 and TRBJ2-5, is KAGVTQTPRYLIKTRGQQVTLSCSPISGHRSVSWYQQTPGQGLQFLFEYFSETQRNKGNFPGRFSGRQFSNSRSEMNVSTLELGDSALYLCASRKTGTQETQYFGPGTRLLVL.

The V gene is TRBV2, the J gene TRBJ2-7, with D uncertain. Germline V gene sequence: CDR1 SNHLY, CDR2 FYNNEI. This CDR3 spans 12 amino acids. The V end was cut by 4 bases, the J end by 4 bases, with 8 bases between. The CDR3 DNA sequence: TGTGCCAGCAGTGTGAGTGGTTACGAGCAGTACTTC. This encodes CASSVSGYEQYF.

The chain employs TRBV5-1 and TRBJ2-3; maybe TRBD1 (6 bases). The germline V and J ends were trimmed by 3 bases and 3 bases, with 11 bases remaining between them. CDR3 size: 14 residues. CDR1 is SGHRS, CDR2 YFSETQ, per germline. The CDR3 loop is CASSSGVGTDTQYF. CDR3 bases: TGCGCCAGCAGCTCAGGGGTAGGGACAGATACGCAGTATTTT. The full variable domain, rest sourced from reference TRBV5-1 and TRBJ2-3, is KAGVTQTPRYLIKTRGQQVTLSCSPISGHRSVSWYQQTPGQGLQFLFEYFSETQRNKGNFPGRFSGRQFSNSRSEMNVSTLELGDSALYLCASSSGVGTDTQYFGPGTRLTVL.

This clone has more than one count but fewer than ten. As DNA, the CDR3 is TGCAGCGTCGCGGGACTAGCGTCCTACGAGCAGTACTTC. Translated: CSVAGLASYEQYF. The J gene is TRBJ2-7, the V gene TRBV29-1, with 10 bases that match TRBD2. J lost 1 base, V lost 6 bases, and 3 bases had no gene match. The V gene's germline CDR1 is SQVTM and CDR2 ANQGSEA. The CDR3 spans 13 residues.

The V gene is TRBV9, the J gene TRBJ1-1; D is ambiguous. The V end was cut by 5 bases, the J end by 7 bases, with 15 bases between. The CDR3 is made up of 13 amino acids. Germline values: CDR1 SGDLS, CDR2 YYNGEE. The DNA for the CDR3 is TGTGCCAGCAGGCGGCTCTCCGCAAGTGAAGCTTTCTTT. As protein: CASRRLSASEAFF.

The rearrangement links TRBV29-1 to TRBJ1-2, with TRBD1 matching over 7 bases. The CDR3 is 13 amino acids. Per germline, CDR1 SQVTM and CDR2 ANQGSEA. V was pared by 4 bases and J by 6 bases, with 8 bases of the junction left unmatched. CDR3: CSVGNTGVNGYTF. The CDR3 region has the DNA TGCAGCGTTGGAAATACAGGGGTGAATGGCTACACCTTC.

The chain joins TRBV29-1 to TRBJ1-2; tentatively, D is TRBD1 (6 bases). The CDR3 consists of 15 residues. Per germline, CDR1 SQVTM and CDR2 ANQGSEA. V was cut by 5 bases and J by 4 bases, with 20 bases left in between. In nucleotides, the CDR3 is TGCAGCGTTAGCCTAGGGGCAGGGGACGCCTATGGCTACACCTTC. It codes for CSVSLGAGDAYGYTF. The variable domain in full, completed from reference TRBV29-1 and TRBJ1-2, reads SAVISQKPSRDICQRGTSLTIQCQVDSQVTMMFWYRQQPGQSLTLIATANQGSEATYESGFVIDKFPISRPNLTFSTLTVSNMSPEDSSIYLCSVSLGAGDAYGYTFGSGTRLTVV.

Notes on this clone: The sample holds other DNA sequences that translate to the same CDR3. V usage is TRBV5-1 and J usage is TRBJ2-6; D might be TRBD2 (5 bases). The CDR3 length is 15 residues. V lost 1 base, J lost 4 bases, and 9 bases lay in between. Germline values: CDR1 SGHRS, CDR2 YFSETQ. In nucleotides, the CDR3 is TGCGCCAGCAGCTTGTCGGGAACCGGGGCCAACGTCCTGACTTTC. Protein sequence: CASSLSGTGANVLTF.

This clone appeared once. This sequence joins TRBV30 and TRBJ2-6; D gene ambiguous. Trimming pared 2 bases from V and 0 bases from J, leaving 5 bases between. Germline lookup yields CDR1 GTSNPN and CDR2 SVGIG (reference sequence). The length of the CDR3 is 14 residues. The chain's CDR3 is CAWSKSSGANVLTF. The CDR3 nucleotides read TGTGCCTGGAGTAAAAGCTCTGGGGCCAACGTCCTGACTTTC.

The CDR3 DNA follows: TGTGCCAGCAGTTACTCGACCGAGCAGTTCTTC. Translation gives CASSYSTEQFF. This sequence joins TRBV6-5 and TRBJ2-1; D is uncertain. Trimming took 0 bases from V and 10 from J, leaving 4 bases between them. This CDR3 is built from 11 residues. CDR1 is MNHEY and CDR2 is SVGAGI in the germline V gene.

In DNA, the CDR3 is TGTGCCAGTAGTGGCTCTGGGGCCAACGTCCTGACTTTC. The encoded protein is CASSGSGANVLTF. The chain links TRBV19 to TRBJ2-6; D gene uncertain. The CDR3 loop spans 13 amino acids. V was pared by 5 bases and J by 0 bases, with 2 bases between. Per germline, CDR1 LNHDA and CDR2 SQIVND (reference sequence). Full variable domain (remainder filled in from reference TRBV19 and TRBJ2-6): DGGITQSPKYLFRKEGQNVTLSCEQNLNHDAMYWYRQDPGQGLRLIYYSQIVNDFQKGDIAEGYSVSREKKESFPLTVTSAQKNPTAFYLCASSGSGANVLTFGAGSRLTVL.

The genes are TRBV4-3 and TRBJ2-7; D is possibly TRBD2 (7 bases). Trimming left V 0 bases short and J 2 bases short, with 11 bases between. The CDR3 is 15 residues long. Germline values: CDR1 LGHNA, CDR2 YSLEER. This CDR3 reads CASSQDRGAAYEQYF. CDR3 coding DNA: TGCGCCAGCAGCCAAGATCGGGGGGCTGCCTACGAGCAGTACTTC.

This clone has more than one count but fewer than ten. V is TRBV5-1 and J is TRBJ2-7; D uncertain. CDR1 is SGHRS, CDR2 YFSETQ, per germline. Between the trimmed V and J ends, which lost 1 base and 0 bases, there was a span of 8 bases. The CDR3 runs 14 residues. The CDR3, as DNA: TGCGCCAGCAGCTTGACTCCGGCCTCCTACGAGCAGTACTTC. Its protein product is CASSLTPASYEQYF.

The chain carries TRBV2 and TRBJ2-1; tentative D call: TRBD1 (6 bases). The germline V and J ends were trimmed by 10 bases and 0 bases, with 13 bases remaining between them. Per the germline V gene, CDR1 is SNHLY and CDR2 is FYNNEI. This CDR3 is 14 amino acids long. CDR3 loop: CATQGLGSYNEQFF. DNA of the CDR3: TGTGCCACACAGGGTTTAGGCTCCTACAATGAGCAGTTCTTC.

The chain joins TRBV5-6 to TRBJ2-5, with 10 bases lining up with TRBD2. With V trimmed by 0 bases and J by 6 bases, 5 bases remained unmatched. Looked up from germline, CDR1 is SGHDT and CDR2 is YYEEEE. The CDR3 is 15 residues long. The DNA of the CDR3 is TGTGCCAGCAGCTTGGTAATAGCGGGGGGTCAGACCCAGTACTTC. This gives the protein CASSLVIAGGQTQYF.

The chain carries TRBV29-1 and TRBJ1-4; weak D call: TRBD1 (6 bases). The CDR3 consists of 16 residues. CDR1 and CDR2 (germline): SQVTM, ANQGSEA. Trimming removed 5 bases from V and 7 bases from J, with 23 bases in between. CDR3 DNA: TGCAGCGTTTCGCCCTTCTTCGACAGGAGGTTTGAAAAACTGTTTTTT. Translated: CSVSPFFDRRFEKLFF.

The gene calls are TRBV2 and TRBJ1-5; tentative D call: TRBD1 (5 bases). This CDR3 is 13 amino acids long. Trimming left V 6 bases short and J 4 bases short, with 10 bases between. Germline V lookup: CDR1 SNHLY, CDR2 FYNNEI. CDR3 nucleotide sequence: TGTGCCAGCAGGGACACCGAAAATCAGCCCCAGCATTTT. Translation: CASRDTENQPQHF.

The chain uses TRBV6-6 and TRBJ1-2, with 7 bases aligning to TRBD1. The germline gives CDR1 MNHNY, CDR2 SVGAGI (reference sequence). The CDR3 contains 12 residues. V lost 5 bases, J lost 6 bases, and 3 bases stayed unmatched. As DNA, the CDR3 is TGTGCCAGCAGTACGACAGGGAATGGCTACACCTTC. Protein: CASSTTGNGYTF.